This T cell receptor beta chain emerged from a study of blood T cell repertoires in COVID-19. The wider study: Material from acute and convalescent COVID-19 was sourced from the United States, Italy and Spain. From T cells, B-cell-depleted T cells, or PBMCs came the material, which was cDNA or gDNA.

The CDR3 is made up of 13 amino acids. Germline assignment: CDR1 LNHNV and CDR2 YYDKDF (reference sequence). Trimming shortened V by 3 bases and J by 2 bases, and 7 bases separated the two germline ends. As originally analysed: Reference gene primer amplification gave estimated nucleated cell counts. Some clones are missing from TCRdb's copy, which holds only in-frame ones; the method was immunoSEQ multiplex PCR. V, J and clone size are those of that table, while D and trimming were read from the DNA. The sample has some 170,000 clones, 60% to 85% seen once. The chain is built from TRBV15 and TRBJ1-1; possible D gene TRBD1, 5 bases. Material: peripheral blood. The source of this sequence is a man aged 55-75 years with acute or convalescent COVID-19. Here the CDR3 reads CATSSGHNTEAFF. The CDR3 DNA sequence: TGTGCCACCAGCAGTGGACATAACACTGAAGCTTTCTTT.